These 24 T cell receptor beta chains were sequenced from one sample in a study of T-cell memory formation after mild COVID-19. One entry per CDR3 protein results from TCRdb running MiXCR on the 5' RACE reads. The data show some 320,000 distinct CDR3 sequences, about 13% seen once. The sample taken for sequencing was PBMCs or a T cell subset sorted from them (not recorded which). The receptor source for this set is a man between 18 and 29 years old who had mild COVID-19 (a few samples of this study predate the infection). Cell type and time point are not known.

The CDR3 loop reads CASWPRTGDSPLHF. The CDR3 DNA follows: TGTGCCAGTTGGCCCCGGACAGGGGACTCACCCCTCCACTTT. V gene TRBV6-6 combines with J gene TRBJ1-6; 9 positions agree with TRBD1. CDR3 length: 14 residues. CDR1 MNHNY and CDR2 SVGAGI come from the germline V gene (reference sequence). With 9 bases clipped from V and 10 bases from J, the junction kept 10 bases outside the gene matches.

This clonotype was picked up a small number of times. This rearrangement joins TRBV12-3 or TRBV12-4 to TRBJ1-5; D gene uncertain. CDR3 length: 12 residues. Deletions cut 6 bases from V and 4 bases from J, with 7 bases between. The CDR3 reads CASSPVNQPQHF. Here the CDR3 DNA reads TGTGCCAGCAGCCCAGTAAATCAGCCCCAGCATTTT.

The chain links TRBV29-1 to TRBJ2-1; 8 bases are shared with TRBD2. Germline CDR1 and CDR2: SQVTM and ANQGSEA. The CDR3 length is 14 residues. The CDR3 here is CGTLGAGGYNEQFF. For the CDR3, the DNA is TGCGGCACTTTGGGGGCGGGGGGCTACAATGAGCAGTTCTTC.

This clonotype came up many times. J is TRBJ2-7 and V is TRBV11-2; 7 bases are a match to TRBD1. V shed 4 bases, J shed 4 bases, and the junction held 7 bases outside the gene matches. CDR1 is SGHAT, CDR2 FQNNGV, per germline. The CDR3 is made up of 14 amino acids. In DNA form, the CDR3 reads TGTGCCAGCAGCTCAACAACAGGGGTTTACGAGCAGTACTTC. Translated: CASSSTTGVYEQYF.

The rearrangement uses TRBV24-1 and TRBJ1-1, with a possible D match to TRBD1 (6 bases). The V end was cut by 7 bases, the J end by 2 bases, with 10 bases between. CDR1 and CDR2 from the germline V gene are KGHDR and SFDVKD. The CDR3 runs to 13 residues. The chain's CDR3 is CATSRGANTEAFF. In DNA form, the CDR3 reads TGTGCCACCAGCCGGGGGGCTAACACTGAAGCTTTCTTT.

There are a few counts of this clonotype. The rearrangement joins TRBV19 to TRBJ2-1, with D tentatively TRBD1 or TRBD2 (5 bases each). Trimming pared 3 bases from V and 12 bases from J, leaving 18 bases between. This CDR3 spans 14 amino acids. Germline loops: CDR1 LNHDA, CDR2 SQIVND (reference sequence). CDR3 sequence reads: CASSMSSGTPGQFF. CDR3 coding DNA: TGTGCCAGTAGTATGTCTTCCGGGACCCCCGGGCAGTTCTTC.

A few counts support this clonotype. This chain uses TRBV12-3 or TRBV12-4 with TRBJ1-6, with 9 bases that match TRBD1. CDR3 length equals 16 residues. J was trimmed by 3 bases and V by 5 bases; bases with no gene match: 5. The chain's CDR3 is CASSTGQGNYNSPLHF. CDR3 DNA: TGTGCCAGCAGTACCGGACAGGGGAACTATAATTCACCCCTCCACTTT.

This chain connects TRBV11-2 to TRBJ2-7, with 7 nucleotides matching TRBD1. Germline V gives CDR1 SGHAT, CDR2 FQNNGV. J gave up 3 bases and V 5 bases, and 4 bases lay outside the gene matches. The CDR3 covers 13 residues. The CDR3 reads CASSPDRNYEQYV. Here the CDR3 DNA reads TGTGCCAGCAGCCCGGACAGGAACTACGAGCAGTACGTC.

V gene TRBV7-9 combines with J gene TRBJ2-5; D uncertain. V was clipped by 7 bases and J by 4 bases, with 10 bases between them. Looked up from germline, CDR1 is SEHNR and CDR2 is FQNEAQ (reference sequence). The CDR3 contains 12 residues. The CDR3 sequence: CASIGPGETQYF. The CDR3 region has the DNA TGTGCCAGCATCGGGCCGGGAGAGACCCAGTACTTC.

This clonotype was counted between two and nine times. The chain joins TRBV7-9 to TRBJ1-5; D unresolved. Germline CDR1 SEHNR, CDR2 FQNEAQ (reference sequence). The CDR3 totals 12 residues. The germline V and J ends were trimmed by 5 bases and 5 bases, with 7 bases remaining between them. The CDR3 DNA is TGTGCCAGCAGCCAGGTGGATCAGCCCCAGCATTTT. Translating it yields CASSQVDQPQHF.

For the CDR3, the DNA is TGTGCCAGCAGACCTCAGGGCCCAGAGCTGTTTTTT. As protein: CASRPQGPELFF. The chain carries TRBV6-6 and TRBJ2-2, with a tentative D call TRBD1 (5 bases). V gave up 6 bases and J gave up 11 bases, with 13 bases separating them. Germline CDR1 and CDR2: MNHNY and SVGAGI (reference sequence). This CDR3 spans 12 amino acids.

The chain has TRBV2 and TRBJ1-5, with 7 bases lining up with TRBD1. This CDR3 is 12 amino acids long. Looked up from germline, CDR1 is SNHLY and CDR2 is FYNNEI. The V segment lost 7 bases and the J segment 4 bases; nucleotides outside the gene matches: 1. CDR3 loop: CASKGANQPQHF. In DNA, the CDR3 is TGTGCCAGCAAGGGGGCAAATCAGCCCCAGCATTTT.

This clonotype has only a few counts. The CDR3 reads CASSLYREFYGYTF. The CDR3 coding sequence is TGTGCCAGCAGCTTGTATAGGGAATTCTATGGCTACACCTTC. The V and J genes are TRBV5-4 and TRBJ1-2; D not resolved. Looked up from germline, CDR1 is SGHNT and CDR2 is YYREEE (reference sequence). V was shortened by 1 base and J by 4 bases, with 11 bases between the two germline ends. The CDR3 is made up of 14 amino acids.

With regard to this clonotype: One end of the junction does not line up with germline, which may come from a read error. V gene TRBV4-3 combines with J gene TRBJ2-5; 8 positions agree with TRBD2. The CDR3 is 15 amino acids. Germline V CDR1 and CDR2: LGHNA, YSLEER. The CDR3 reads CASSHALLLSGVLIF. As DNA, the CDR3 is TGCGCCAGCAGCCACGCACTACTTCTTAGCGGGGTACTAATCTTC.

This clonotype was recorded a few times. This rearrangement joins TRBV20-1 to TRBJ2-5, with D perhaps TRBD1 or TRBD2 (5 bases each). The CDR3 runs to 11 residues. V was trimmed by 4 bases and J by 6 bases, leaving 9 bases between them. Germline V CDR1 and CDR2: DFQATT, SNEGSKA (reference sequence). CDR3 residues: CSATRGQTQYF. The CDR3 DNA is TGCAGTGCTACTCGGGGCCAGACCCAGTACTTC.

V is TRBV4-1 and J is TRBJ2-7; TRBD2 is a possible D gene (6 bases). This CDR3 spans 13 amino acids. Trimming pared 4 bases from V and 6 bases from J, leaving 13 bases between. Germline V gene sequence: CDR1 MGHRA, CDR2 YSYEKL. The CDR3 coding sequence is TGCGCCAGCAGCCCCCCGGGAGTACGCGAGCAGTACTTC. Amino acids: CASSPPGVREQYF.

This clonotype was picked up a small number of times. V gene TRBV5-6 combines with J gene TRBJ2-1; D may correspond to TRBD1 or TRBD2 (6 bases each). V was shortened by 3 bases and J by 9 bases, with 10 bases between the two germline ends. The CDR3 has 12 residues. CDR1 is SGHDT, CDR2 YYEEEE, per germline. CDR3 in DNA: TGTGCCAGCAGCTGGGGGGCCGGTGAGCAGTTCTTC. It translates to CASSWGAGEQFF.

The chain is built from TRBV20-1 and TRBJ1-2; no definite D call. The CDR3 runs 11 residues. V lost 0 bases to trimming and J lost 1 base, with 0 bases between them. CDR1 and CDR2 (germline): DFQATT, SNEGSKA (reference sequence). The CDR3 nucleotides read TGCAGTGCTAGAGATAACTATGGCTACACCTTC. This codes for CSARDNYGYTF.

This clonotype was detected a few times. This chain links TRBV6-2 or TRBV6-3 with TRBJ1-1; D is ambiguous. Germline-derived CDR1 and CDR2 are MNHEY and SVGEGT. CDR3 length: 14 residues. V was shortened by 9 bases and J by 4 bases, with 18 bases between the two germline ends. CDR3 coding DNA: TGTGCCAGTACGTACATAGCCCGGAGCACTGAAGCTTTCTTT. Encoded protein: CASTYIARSTEAFF.

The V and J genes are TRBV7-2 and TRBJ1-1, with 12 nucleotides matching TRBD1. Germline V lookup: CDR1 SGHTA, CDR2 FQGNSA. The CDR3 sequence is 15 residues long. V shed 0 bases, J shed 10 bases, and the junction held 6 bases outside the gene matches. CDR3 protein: CASSLAGTGGGGAFF. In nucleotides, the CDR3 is TGTGCCAGCAGCTTAGCTGGGACAGGGGGCGGAGGAGCTTTCTTT. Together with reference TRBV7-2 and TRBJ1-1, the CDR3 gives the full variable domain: GAGVSQSPSNKVTEKGKDVELRCDPISGHTALYWYRQSLGQGLEFLIYFQGNSAPDKSGLPSDRFSAERTGGSVSTLTIQRTQQEDSAVYLCASSLAGTGGGGAFFGQGTRLTVV.

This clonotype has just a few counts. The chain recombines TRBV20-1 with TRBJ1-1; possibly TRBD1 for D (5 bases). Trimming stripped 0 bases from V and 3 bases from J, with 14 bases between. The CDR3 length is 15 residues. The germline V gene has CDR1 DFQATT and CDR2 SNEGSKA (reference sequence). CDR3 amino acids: CSARDQRQGDTEAFF. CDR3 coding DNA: TGCAGTGCTAGAGACCAACGGCAGGGAGACACTGAAGCTTTCTTT.

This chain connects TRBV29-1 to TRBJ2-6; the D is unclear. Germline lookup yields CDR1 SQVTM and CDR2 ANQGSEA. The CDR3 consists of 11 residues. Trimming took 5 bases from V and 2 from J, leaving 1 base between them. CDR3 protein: CSVTGANVLTF. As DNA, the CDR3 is TGCAGCGTTACTGGGGCCAACGTCCTGACTTTC.

DNA for the CDR3: TGTGCCAGCAGCCGCGGGCGGAGGGCAGACTCTGGAAACACCATATATTTT. Protein sequence: CASSRGRRADSGNTIYF. The V and J genes are TRBV4-2 and TRBJ1-3; D not resolved. Trimming shortened V by 4 bases and J by 0 bases, and 16 bases separated the two germline ends. This CDR3 contains 17 residues. CDR1 is LGHNA and CDR2 is YNFKEQ in the germline V gene.

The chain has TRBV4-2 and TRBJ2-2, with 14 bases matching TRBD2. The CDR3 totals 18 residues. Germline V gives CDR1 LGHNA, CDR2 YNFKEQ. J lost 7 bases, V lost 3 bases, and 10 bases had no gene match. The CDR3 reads CASSQGPGLAGENGELFF. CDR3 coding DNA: TGTGCCAGCAGCCAGGGCCCGGGACTAGCGGGGGAGAACGGGGAGCTGTTTTTT.